This T cell receptor beta chain was identified in a study of blood T cell repertoires in COVID-19. Trimming at V came to 4 bases and at J to 0 bases, leaving 3 bases not matched to a gene. CDR3 length equals 16 residues. Germline-derived CDR1 and CDR2 are MNHEY and SVGAGI. In the original analysis: Amplified reference gene primers provided the basis for estimating nucleated cell counts. TCRdb's copy holds only in-frame clones and misses some; the assay was immunoSEQ multiplex PCR. The V and J calls and clone size were taken over from that table, and D and trimming were inferred from the DNA. Of hundreds of thousands of clones detected, roughly nine tenths appear once; the ten largest clones hold roughly 3%.

The receptor comes from a man younger than 30 with active or convalescent COVID-19. The sequenced material came from peripheral blood. The chain couples TRBV6-5 to TRBJ1-5; 10 bases align to TRBD1. The CDR3 is CASSSGTGVSNQPQHF. For the CDR3, the DNA is TGTGCCAGCAGTTCCGGGACAGGGGTTAGCAATCAGCCCCAGCATTTT.